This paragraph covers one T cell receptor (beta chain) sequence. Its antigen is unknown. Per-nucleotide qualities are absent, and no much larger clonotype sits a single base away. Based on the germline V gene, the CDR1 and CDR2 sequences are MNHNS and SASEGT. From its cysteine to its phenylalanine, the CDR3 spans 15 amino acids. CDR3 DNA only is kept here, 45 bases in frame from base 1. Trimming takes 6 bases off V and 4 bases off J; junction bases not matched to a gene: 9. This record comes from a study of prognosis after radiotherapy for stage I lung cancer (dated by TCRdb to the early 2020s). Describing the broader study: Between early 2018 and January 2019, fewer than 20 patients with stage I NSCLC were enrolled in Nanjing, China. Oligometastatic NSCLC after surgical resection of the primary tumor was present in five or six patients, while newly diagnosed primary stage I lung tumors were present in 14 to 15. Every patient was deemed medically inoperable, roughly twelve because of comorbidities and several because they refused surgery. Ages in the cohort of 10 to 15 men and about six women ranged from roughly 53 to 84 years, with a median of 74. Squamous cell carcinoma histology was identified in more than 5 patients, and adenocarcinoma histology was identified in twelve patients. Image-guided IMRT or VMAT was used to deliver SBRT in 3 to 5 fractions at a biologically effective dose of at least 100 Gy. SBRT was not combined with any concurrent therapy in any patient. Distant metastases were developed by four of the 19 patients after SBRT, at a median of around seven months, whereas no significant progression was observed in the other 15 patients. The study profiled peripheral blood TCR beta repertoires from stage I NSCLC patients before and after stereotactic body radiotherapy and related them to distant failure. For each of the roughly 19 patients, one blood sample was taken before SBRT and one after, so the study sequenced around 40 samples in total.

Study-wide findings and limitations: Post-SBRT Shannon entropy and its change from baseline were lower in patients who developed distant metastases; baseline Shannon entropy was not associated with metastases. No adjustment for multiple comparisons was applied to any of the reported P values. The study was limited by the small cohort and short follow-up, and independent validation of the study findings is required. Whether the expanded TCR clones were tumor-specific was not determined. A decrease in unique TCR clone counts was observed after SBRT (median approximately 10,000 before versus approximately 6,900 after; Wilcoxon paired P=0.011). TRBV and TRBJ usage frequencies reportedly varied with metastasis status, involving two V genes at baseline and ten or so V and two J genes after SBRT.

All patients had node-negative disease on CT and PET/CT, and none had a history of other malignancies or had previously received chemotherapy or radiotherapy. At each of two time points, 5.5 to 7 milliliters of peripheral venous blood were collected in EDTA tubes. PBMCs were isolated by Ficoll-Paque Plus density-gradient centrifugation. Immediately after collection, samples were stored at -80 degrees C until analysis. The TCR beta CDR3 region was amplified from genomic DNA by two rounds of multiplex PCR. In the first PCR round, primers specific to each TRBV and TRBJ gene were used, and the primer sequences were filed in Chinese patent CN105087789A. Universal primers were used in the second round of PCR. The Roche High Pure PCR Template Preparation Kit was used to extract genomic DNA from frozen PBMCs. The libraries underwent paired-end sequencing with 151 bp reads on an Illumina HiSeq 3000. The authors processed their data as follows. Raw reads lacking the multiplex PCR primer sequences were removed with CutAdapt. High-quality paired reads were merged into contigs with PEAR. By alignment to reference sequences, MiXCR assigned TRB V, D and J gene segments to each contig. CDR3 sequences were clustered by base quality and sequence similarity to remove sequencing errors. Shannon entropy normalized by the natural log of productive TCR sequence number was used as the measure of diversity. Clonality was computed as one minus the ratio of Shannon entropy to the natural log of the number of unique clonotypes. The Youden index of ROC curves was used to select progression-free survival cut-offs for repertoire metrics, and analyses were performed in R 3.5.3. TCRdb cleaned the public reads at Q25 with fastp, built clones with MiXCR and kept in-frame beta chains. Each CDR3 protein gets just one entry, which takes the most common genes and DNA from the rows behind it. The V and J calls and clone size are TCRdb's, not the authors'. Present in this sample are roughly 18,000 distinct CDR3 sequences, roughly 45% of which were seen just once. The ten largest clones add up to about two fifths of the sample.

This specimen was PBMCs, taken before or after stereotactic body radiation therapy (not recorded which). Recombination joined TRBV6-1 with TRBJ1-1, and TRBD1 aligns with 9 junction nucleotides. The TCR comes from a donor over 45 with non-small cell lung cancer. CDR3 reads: CASRFSRQGGTEAFF. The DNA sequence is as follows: TGTGCCAGCAGATTCTCCAGACAGGGGGGCACTGAAGCTTTCTTT.